The 6 T cell receptor beta chains reported below all come from one sample, sequenced in a study of response to subunit inactivated influenza vaccine. TCRdb used MiXCR to reprocess the RT-PCR reads, holding one entry per CDR3 protein. The repertoire holds over 650,000 distinct CDR3 sequences, with less than 20% as singletons. Sequences were derived from PBMCs from blood, sampled around 5 days after vaccination. Every receptor here comes from a man in his forties or fifties who received an inactivated influenza vaccine.

The genes are TRBV12-3 or TRBV12-4 and TRBJ2-1, with TRBD2 matching over 8 bases. V was pared by 6 bases and J by 10 bases, with 14 bases of the junction left unmatched. The CDR3 has 15 amino acids. As DNA, the CDR3 is TGTGCCAGCAGGCCGACCGGGACTAGGGCAGGCGAGCAGTTCTTC. It codes for CASRPTGTRAGEQFF.

The chain couples TRBV29-1 to TRBJ2-5, with 9 nucleotides matching TRBD1. Per germline, CDR1 SQVTM and CDR2 ANQGSEA. The V segment lost 5 bases and the J segment 4 bases; nucleotides outside the gene matches: 2. The CDR3 consists of 12 residues. CDR3 DNA sequence: TGCAGCGTTCAGACAGGGGGAGAGACCCAGTACTTC. This translates into CSVQTGGETQYF.

V is TRBV21-1 and J is TRBJ2-7. TRBV21-1 is a known pseudogene. The CDR3 sequence is 16 residues long. CDR3 nucleotide sequence: TGTGCCAGCAGCAAATCGGCGCAACCGGAGTCCTACGAGCAGTACTTC. It translates to CASSKSAQPESYEQYF.

The chain uses TRBV6-1 and TRBJ2-3; D remains ambiguous. Per germline, CDR1 MNHNS and CDR2 SASEGT. The length of the CDR3 is 10 residues. The ends were cut back, 11 bases at V and 8 bases at J, with 11 bases in the middle. In DNA, the CDR3 is TGTGCCCTCGACACCGGTACGCAGTATTTT. Protein product: CALDTGTQYF.

The chain links TRBV7-6 to TRBJ2-2, with D uncertain. Per the germline V gene, CDR1 is SGHVS and CDR2 is FNYEAQ. This CDR3 has 15 amino acids. Trimming removed 1 base from V and 2 bases from J, with 8 bases in between. The DNA for the CDR3 is TGTGCCAGCAGCTTAGTTAGACAAAACACCGGGGAGCTGTTTTTT. It yields the protein CASSLVRQNTGELFF.

The chain couples TRBV29-1 to TRBJ1-1, with D tentatively TRBD1 (6 bases). The length of the CDR3 is 14 residues. Germline V gene lookup returns CDR1 SQVTM and CDR2 ANQGSEA. V shed 6 bases and J shed 1 base, with 15 bases lying between them. The CDR3 spells CSVSRTAENTEAFF. CDR3 DNA: TGCAGCGTCTCAAGGACAGCGGAGAACACTGAAGCTTTCTTT.